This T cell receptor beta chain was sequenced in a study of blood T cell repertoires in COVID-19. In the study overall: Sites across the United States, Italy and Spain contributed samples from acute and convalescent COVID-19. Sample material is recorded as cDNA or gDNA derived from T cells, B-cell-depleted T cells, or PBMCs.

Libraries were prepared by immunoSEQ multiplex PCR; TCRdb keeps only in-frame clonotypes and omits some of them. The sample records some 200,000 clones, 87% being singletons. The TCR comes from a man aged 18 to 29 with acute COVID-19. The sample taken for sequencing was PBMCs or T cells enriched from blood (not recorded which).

This CDR3 reads CASRRTGRNTEAFF. Written as DNA, the CDR3 is TGTGCCAGCAGGAGGACAGGGCGGAACACTGAAGCTTTCTTT. This chain links TRBV28 with TRBJ1-1; 8 bases fit TRBD1. The CDR3 length is 14 residues. V gave up 6 bases and J gave up 1 base; unmatched junction bases: 4. Germline V gene lookup returns CDR1 MDHEN and CDR2 SYDVKM.